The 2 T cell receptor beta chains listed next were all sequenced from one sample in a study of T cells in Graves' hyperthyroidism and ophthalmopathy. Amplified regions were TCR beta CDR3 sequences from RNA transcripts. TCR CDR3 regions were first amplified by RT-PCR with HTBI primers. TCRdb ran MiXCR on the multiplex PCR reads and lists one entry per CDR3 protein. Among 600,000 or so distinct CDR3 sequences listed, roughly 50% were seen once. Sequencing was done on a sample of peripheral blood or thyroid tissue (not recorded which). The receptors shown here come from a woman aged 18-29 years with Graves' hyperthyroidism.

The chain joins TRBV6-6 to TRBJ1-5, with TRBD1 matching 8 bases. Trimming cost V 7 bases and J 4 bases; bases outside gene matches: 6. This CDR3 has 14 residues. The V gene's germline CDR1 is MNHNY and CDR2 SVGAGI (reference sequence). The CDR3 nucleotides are TGTGCCAGCATGGGGGACAGGAGAAATCAGCCCCAGCATTTT. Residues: CASMGDRRNQPQHF.

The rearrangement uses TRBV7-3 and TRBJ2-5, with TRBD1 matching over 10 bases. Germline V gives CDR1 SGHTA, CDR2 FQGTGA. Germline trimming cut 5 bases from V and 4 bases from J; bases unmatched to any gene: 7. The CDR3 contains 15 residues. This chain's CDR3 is CASSPMGQGRETQYF. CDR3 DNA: TGTGCCAGCAGCCCGATGGGACAGGGGCGAGAGACCCAGTACTTC. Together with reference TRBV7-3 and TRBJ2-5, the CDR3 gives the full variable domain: GAGVSQTPSNKVTEKGKYVELRCDPISGHTALYWYRQSLGQGPEFLIYFQGTGAADDSGLPNDRFFAVRPEGSVSTLKIQRTERGDSAVYLCASSPMGQGRETQYFGPGTRLLVL.